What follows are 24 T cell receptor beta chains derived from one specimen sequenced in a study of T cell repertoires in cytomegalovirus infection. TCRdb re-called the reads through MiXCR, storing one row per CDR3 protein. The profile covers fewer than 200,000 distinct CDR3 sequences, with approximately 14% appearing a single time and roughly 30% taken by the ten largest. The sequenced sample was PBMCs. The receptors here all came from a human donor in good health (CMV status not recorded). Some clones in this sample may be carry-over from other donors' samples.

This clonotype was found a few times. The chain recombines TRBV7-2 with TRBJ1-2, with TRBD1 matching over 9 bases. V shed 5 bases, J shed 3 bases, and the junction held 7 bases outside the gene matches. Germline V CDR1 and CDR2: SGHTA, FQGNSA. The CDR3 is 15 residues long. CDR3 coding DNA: TGTGCCAGCAGCGCGCGGGACAGGGTCCACTATGGCTACACCTTC. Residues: CASSARDRVHYGYTF.

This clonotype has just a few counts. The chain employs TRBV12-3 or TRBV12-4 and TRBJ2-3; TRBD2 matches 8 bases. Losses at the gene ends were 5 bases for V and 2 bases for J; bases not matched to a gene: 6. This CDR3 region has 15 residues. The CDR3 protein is CASSPSGPTTDTQYF. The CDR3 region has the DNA TGTGCCAGCAGTCCTAGCGGGCCCACCACAGATACGCAGTATTTT.

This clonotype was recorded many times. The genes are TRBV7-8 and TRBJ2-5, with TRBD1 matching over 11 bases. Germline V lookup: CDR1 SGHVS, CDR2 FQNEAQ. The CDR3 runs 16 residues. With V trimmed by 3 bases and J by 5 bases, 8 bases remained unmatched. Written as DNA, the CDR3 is TGTGCCAGCAGCTTTACCGGGACAGGGGGAAGGGAGACCCAGTACTTC. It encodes CASSFTGTGGRETQYF.

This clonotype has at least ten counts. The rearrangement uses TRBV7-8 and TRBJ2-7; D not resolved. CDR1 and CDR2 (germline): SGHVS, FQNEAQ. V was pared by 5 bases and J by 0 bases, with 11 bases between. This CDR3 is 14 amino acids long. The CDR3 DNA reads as TGTGCCAGCAGCCCAACATGGGACTCCTACGAGCAGTACTTC. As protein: CASSPTWDSYEQYF.

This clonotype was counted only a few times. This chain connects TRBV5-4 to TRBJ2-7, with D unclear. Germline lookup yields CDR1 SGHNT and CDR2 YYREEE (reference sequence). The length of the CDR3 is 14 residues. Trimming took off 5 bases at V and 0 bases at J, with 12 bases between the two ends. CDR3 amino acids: CASSLDRYSYEQYF. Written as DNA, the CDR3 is TGTGCCAGCAGTTTAGACCGATACTCCTACGAGCAGTACTTC.

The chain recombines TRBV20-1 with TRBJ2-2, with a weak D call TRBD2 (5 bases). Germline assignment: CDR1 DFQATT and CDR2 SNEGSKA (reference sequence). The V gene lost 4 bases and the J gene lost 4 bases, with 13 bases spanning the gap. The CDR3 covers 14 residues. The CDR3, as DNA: TGCAGTGCTACGCCAGGCGCGGGCACCGGGGAGCTGTTTTTT. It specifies CSATPGAGTGELFF.

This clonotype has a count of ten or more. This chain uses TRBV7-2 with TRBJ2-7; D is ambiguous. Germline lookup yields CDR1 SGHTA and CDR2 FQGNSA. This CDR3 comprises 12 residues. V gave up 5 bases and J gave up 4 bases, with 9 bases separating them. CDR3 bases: TGTGCCAGCAGCCCCGGAAGGTACGAGCAGTACTTC. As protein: CASSPGRYEQYF.

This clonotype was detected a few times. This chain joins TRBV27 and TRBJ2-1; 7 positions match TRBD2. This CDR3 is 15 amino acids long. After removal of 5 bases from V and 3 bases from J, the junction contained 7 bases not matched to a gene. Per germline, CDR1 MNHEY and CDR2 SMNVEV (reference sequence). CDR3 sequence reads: CASSPGGTLYNEQFF. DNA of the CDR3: TGTGCCAGCAGTCCCGGGGGGACTCTCTACAATGAGCAGTTCTTC.

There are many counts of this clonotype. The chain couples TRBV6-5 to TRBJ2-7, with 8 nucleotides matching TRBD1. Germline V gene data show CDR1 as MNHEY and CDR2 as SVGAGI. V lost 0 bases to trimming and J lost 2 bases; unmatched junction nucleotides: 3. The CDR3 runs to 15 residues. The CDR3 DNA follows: TGTGCCAGCAGTTACTCGGGACAGGAAACCTACGAGCAGTACTTC. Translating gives CASSYSGQETYEQYF.

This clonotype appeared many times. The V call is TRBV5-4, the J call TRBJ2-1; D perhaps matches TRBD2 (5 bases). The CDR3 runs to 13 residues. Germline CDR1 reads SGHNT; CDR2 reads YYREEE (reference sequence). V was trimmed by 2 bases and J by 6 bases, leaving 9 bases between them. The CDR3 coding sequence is TGTGCCAGCAGCTTCGACTACCTCAATGAGCAGTTCTTC. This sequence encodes CASSFDYLNEQFF.

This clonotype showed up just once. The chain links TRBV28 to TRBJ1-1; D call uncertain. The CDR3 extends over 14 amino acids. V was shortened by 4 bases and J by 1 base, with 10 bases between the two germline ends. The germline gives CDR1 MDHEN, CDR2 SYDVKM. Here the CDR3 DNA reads TGTGCCAGCAGTTACCGATCGGAGAACACTGAAGCTTTCTTT. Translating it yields CASSYRSENTEAFF.

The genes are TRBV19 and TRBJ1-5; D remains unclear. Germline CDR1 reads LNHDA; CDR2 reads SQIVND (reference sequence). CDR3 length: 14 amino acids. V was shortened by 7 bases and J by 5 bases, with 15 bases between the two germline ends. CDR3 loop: CASTLGRGYQPQHF. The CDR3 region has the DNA TGTGCCAGTACCCTTGGGCGGGGTTATCAGCCCCAGCATTTT.

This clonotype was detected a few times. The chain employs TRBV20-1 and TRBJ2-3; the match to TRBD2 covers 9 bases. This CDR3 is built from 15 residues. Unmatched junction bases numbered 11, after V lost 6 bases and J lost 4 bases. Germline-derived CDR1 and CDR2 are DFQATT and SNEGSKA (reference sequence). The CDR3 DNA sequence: TGCAGTGCCCCCGCCAGCGGGAGGTTCCCAGATACGCAGTATTTT. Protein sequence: CSAPASGRFPDTQYF.

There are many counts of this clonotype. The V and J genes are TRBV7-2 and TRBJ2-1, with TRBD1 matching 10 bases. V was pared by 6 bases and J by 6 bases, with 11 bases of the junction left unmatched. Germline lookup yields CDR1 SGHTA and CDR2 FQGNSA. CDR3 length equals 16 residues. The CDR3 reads CASRPRGDRGLNEQFF. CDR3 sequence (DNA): TGTGCCAGCAGACCTAGAGGGGACAGGGGCCTCAATGAGCAGTTCTTC.

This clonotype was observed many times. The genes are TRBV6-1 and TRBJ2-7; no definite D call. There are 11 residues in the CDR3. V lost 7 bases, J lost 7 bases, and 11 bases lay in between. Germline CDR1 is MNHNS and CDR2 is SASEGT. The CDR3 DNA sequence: TGTGCCAGCATGCAAGTTTTGGAGCAGTACTTC. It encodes CASMQVLEQYF.

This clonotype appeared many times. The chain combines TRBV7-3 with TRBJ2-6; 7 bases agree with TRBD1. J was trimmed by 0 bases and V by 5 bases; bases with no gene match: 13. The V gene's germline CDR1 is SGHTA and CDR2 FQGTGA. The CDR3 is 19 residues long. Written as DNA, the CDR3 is TGTGCCAGCAGCCGCCTGACAGGGTCCTTCCCCTCTGGGGCCAACGTCCTGACTTTC. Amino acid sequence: CASSRLTGSFPSGANVLTF.

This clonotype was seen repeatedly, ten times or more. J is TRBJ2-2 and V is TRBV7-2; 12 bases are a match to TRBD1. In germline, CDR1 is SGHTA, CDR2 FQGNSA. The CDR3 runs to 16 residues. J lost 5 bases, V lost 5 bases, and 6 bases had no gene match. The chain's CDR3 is CASSQRDRGHTGELFF. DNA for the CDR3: TGTGCCAGCAGCCAGAGGGACAGGGGGCATACCGGGGAGCTGTTTTTT.

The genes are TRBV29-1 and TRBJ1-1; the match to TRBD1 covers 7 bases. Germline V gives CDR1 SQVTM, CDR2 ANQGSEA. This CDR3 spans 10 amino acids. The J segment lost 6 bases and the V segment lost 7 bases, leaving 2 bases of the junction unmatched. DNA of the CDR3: TGCAGCGCTCAGGGGGCTGAAGCTTTCTTT. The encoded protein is CSAQGAEAFF. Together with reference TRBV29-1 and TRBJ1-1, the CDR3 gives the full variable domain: SAVISQKPSRDICQRGTSLTIQCQVDSQVTMMFWYRQQPGQSLTLIATANQGSEATYESGFVIDKFPISRPNLTFSTLTVSNMSPEDSSIYLCSAQGAEAFFGQGTRLTVV.

As DNA, the CDR3 is TGTGCCAGCAGTTCGGGTATCACGGAAGGGGATTACGAGCAGTACTTC. It specifies CASSSGITEGDYEQYF. The chain couples TRBV27 to TRBJ2-7; tentative D call: TRBD1 (5 bases). CDR1 MNHEY and CDR2 SMNVEV come from the germline V gene (reference sequence). Trimming left V 4 bases short and J 4 bases short, with 20 bases between. The CDR3 length is 16 residues.

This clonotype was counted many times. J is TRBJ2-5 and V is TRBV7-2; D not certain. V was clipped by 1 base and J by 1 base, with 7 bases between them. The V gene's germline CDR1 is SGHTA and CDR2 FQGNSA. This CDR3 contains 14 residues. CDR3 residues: CASSLGRFQETQYF. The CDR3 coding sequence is TGTGCCAGCAGCTTAGGGCGGTTCCAAGAGACCCAGTACTTC.

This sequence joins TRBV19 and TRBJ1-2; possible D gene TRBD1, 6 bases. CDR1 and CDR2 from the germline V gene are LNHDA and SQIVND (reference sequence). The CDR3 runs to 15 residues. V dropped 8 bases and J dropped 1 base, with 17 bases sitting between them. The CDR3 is CASRSGDILNYGYTF. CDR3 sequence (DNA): TGTGCCAGTCGATCAGGGGACATCCTTAACTATGGCTACACCTTC.

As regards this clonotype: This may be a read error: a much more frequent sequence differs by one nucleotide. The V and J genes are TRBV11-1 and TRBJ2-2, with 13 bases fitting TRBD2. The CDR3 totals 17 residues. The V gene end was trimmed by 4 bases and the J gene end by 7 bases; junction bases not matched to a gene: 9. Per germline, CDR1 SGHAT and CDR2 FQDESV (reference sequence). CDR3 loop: CASSSTPGLAGRGELFF. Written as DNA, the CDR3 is TGTGCCAGCAGCTCTACTCCGGGACTAGCGGGACGCGGGGAGCTGTTTTTT.

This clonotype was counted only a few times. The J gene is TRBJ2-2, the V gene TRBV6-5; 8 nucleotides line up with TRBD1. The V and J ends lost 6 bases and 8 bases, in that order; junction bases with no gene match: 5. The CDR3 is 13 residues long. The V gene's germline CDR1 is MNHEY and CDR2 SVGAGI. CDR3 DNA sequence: TGTGCCAGCAGCATGACAGGGGATGGGGAGCTGTTTTTT. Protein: CASSMTGDGELFF.

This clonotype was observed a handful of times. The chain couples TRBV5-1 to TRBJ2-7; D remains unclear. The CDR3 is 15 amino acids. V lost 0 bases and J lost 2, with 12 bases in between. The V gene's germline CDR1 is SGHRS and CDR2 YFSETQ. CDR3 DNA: TGCGCCAGCAGCTTGGTGCACGGTCCCCCCTACGAGCAGTACTTC. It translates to CASSLVHGPPYEQYF.